The T cell receptor beta chain under discussion was sequenced for a study of blood T cell repertoires in COVID-19. About the research overall: The study drew acute and convalescent COVID-19 samples from the United States, Italy and Spain.

As handled by the study authors: Nucleated cell number was recorded as an estimate derived from reference gene primer amplification. The table came from immunoSEQ multiplex PCR; TCRdb's copy has only in-frame clones and leaves some out. V and J calls and clone size follow that table, whereas D and trimming were derived from the DNA. The sample contains 68,000 or so clones, 80% to 90% of which appear only once. The CDR3 is 14 residues long. Germline V lookup: CDR1 KGHSH, CDR2 LQKENI. V lost 8 bases to trimming and J lost 1 base, with 14 bases between them. This clonotype originated in a man between 50 and 59 years old with active COVID-19. The sample taken for sequencing was peripheral blood. The chain joins TRBV18 to TRBJ1-1, with no clear D. This CDR3 is CASRSGTANTEAFF. The CDR3 bases are TGTGCCAGCCGAAGCGGAACAGCGAACACTGAAGCTTTCTTT. Together with reference TRBV18 and TRBJ1-1, the CDR3 gives the full variable domain: NAGVMQNPRHLVRRRGQEARLRCSPMKGHSHVYWYRQLPEEGLKFMVYLQKENIIDESGMPKERFSAEFPKEGPSILRIQQVVRGDSAAYFCASRSGTANTEAFFGQGTRLTVV.